These 4 T cell receptor gamma chains came from one sample sequenced in a study of gamma delta lymphoproliferative disorders and STAT genes. TCRdb reprocessed the multiplex PCR reads using CATT. Of 1,500 to 2,000 gamma-chain clones listed, almost 10% are singletons. Genomic DNA from isolated PBMCs served as the sequencing template. Sequencing was carried out using blood. Every receptor here comes from a human donor in good health.

The gene calls are TRGV2 and TRGJP2. No J gene was available from TCRdb, and it was assigned here by a germline match of the DNA. CDR1 and CDR2 (germline): EGSNGY, YDSYNSKV. Trimming removed 6 bases from V and 2 bases from J; junction bases left unmatched: 3. The CDR3 consists of 13 residues. The CDR3 nucleotides read TGTGCCACCTGGTCGAGTAGTGATTGGATCAAGACGTTT. Translated, it gives CATWSSSDWIKTF.

This clone rates as medium-sized. This chain links TRGV2 with TRGJ1 or TRGJ2. No J gene is reported in TCRdb; it was inferred here by comparing the DNA with germline. This CDR3 has 19 residues. V lost 1 base to trimming and J lost 0 bases; unmatched junction nucleotides: 18. CDR1 EGSNGY and CDR2 YDSYNSKV come from the germline V gene. The CDR3 DNA reads as TGTGCCACCTGGGACGGCCGAAAGAACCCTAAGCGGAATTATTATAAGAAACTCTTT. This sequence encodes CATWDGRKNPKRNYYKKLF.

This clone rates as medium-sized. This chain connects TRGV4 to TRGJ1 or TRGJ2. Germline matching of the DNA provided the J gene here, since TCRdb leaves it blank. Germline V lookup: CDR1 EGSTGY, CDR2 YDSYTSSV. The CDR3 contains 12 residues. With V trimmed by 1 base and J by 12 bases, 9 bases remained unmatched. The CDR3 loop reads CATWDGGGVKLF. DNA for the CDR3: TGTGCCACCTGGGATGGTGGGGGGGTGAAACTCTTT.

This rearrangement joins TRGV10 to TRGJP1. TCRdb carries no J gene annotation; the J gene was assigned here by matching the DNA with germline. TRGV10 is noted as an ORF with a role that remains uncertain. There are 11 residues in the CDR3. The V and J ends lost 8 bases and 7 bases, in that order; junction bases with no gene match: 2. The CDR3 coding sequence is TGTGCTGCGTGGGATGGTTGGTTCAAGATATTT. Residues: CAAWDGWFKIF.